This entry lists 27 T cell receptor beta chains sequenced from one sample in a study of blood T cells in healthy people across ages. Using a J-beta primer mix together with a sample-barcoded 5' primer, a second PCR was run for 7 to 11 cycles. TCRdb reanalysed the 5' RACE reads using MiXCR and keeps one entry per CDR3 protein. The profile shows hundreds of thousands of distinct CDR3 sequences, more than 40% of them singletons. The sequenced sample consisted of blood. These receptors were obtained from a man in his sixties in good health.

The chain is built from TRBV10-3 and TRBJ2-7; either TRBD1 or TRBD2 may fit D (8 bases each). The CDR3 has 18 residues. The germline gives CDR1 ENHRY, CDR2 SYGVKD. Trimming removed 4 bases from V and 7 bases from J, with 29 bases in between. This CDR3 is CAISGLAGGLAGGGEQYF. DNA of the CDR3: TGTGCCATCAGTGGTCTTGCAGGGGGCTTGGCGGGGGGTGGTGAGCAGTACTTC.

The V gene is TRBV24-1, the J gene TRBJ1-5; 11 bases are shared with TRBD1. Unmatched junction bases numbered 9, after V lost 2 bases and J lost 1 base. Germline V gene data show CDR1 as KGHDR and CDR2 as SFDVKD. The length of the CDR3 is 19 residues. This CDR3 reads CATSDSKGTGGLSNQPQHF. CDR3 bases: TGTGCCACCAGTGATTCGAAGGGGACAGGGGGGCTGAGCAATCAGCCCCAGCATTTT.

This chain joins TRBV6-5 and TRBJ2-5; D is possibly TRBD1 or TRBD2 (5 bases each). Germline V gene lookup returns CDR1 MNHEY and CDR2 SVGAGI. There are 14 residues in the CDR3. V lost 6 bases to trimming and J lost 1 base, with 12 bases between them. CDR3 region: CASRRRDLQETQYF. CDR3 bases: TGTGCCAGCAGACGAAGGGACCTCCAAGAGACCCAGTACTTC.

This chain links TRBV18 with TRBJ1-2, with D tentatively TRBD1 (6 bases). V lost 3 bases to trimming and J lost 4 bases, with 12 bases between them. Germline values: CDR1 KGHSH, CDR2 LQKENI. The CDR3 is 14 amino acids. The CDR3: CASSPEPGAYGYTF. The CDR3 DNA follows: TGTGCCAGCTCACCGGAGCCAGGGGCCTATGGCTACACCTTC.

The chain links TRBV29-1 to TRBJ2-1; TRBD1 or TRBD2 may be the D gene (5 bases each). This CDR3 region has 12 residues. The germline V gene encodes CDR1 SQVTM and CDR2 ANQGSEA. Trimming cost V 4 bases and J 10 bases, with 14 bases left between them. CDR3 sequence: CSVGDGTYEQFF. The CDR3 region has the DNA TGCAGCGTTGGGGACGGAACCTACGAGCAGTTCTTC.

The sample holds a few counts of this clonotype. This rearrangement joins TRBV9 to TRBJ2-7; no firm D call. V was trimmed by 0 bases and J by 5 bases, leaving 12 bases between them. This CDR3 comprises 14 residues. Germline-derived CDR1 and CDR2 are SGDLS and YYNGEE. The CDR3 protein is CASSVGGYPDEQYF. CDR3 sequence (DNA): TGTGCCAGCAGCGTAGGAGGATACCCTGACGAGCAGTACTTC.

This clonotype was found a few times. The chain recombines TRBV7-9 with TRBJ1-1; 7 bases line up with TRBD1. V was pared by 5 bases and J by 0 bases, with 9 bases of the junction left unmatched. This CDR3 region has 16 residues. CDR1 and CDR2 from the germline V gene are SEHNR and FQNEAQ (reference sequence). CDR3 DNA: TGTGCCAGCAGCCCCGGAGGTGGGACAGTGAACACTGAAGCTTTCTTT. This encodes CASSPGGGTVNTEAFF.

The genes are TRBV12-3 or TRBV12-4 and TRBJ2-6; 11 nucleotides line up with TRBD1. Losses at the gene ends were 10 bases for V and 4 bases for J; bases not matched to a gene: 18. This CDR3 spans 19 amino acids. The CDR3 reads CATGRRDRGVWAGANVLTF. The CDR3 DNA reads TGTGCCACCGGTCGAAGGGACAGGGGGGTTTGGGCGGGGGCCAACGTCCTGACTTTC.

This clonotype was seen only a few times. The chain is built from TRBV4-3 and TRBJ1-2, with D uncertain. V was cut by 0 bases and J by 5 bases, with 16 bases left in between. Looked up from germline, CDR1 is LGHNA and CDR2 is YSLEER. This CDR3 comprises 16 residues. The CDR3 reads CASSQDRRATAYGYTF. CDR3 bases: TGCGCCAGCAGCCAAGATCGACGGGCCACCGCTTATGGCTACACCTTC.

The rearrangement links TRBV6-6 to TRBJ1-1, with TRBD1 matching over 7 bases. This CDR3 is 14 amino acids long. Germline V lookup: CDR1 MNHNY, CDR2 SVGAGI (reference sequence). With 5 bases clipped from V and 5 bases from J, the junction kept 8 bases outside the gene matches. CDR3 nucleotide sequence: TGTGCCAGCAGTCTCACAGGGGAAGGGACTGAAGCTTTCTTT. Its translation is CASSLTGEGTEAFF.

This clonotype was detected a few times. In nucleotides, the CDR3 is TGTGCCAGCAGCTTGCAGGGTCGAGAGACCCAGTACTTC. Its translation: CASSLQGRETQYF. The rearrangement uses TRBV5-4 and TRBJ2-5; D is perhaps TRBD1 (5 bases). This CDR3 is 13 amino acids long. Per the germline V gene, CDR1 is SGHNT and CDR2 is YYREEE (reference sequence). V gave up 1 base and J gave up 4 bases, with 8 bases separating them.

J is TRBJ2-7 and V is TRBV29-1, with D uncertain. The end of the DNA is better explained by TRBJ2-5, so the J call may be wrong. The CDR3 is 11 amino acids. CDR1 SQVTM and CDR2 ANQGSEA come from the germline V gene. The CDR3 nucleotides read TGCAGCGTTGATGTATTGAAGACCCAGTACTTC. This gives the protein CSVDVLKTQYF.

A remark on this clonotype: The junction does not match germline at one end; this may be a read error. The chain links TRBV12-3 or TRBV12-4 to TRBJ2-1; D might be TRBD1 (5 bases). CDR3 length: 20 residues. CDR3 bases: TGCGCCAGCAGTCCTAGTCTTGGGGCGGTTAGCTCGAGCTCCTACAATGAGCAGTTCTTC. This sequence encodes CASSPSLGAVSSSSYNEQFF.

This clonotype was detected a few times. J is TRBJ1-2 and V is TRBV6-6, with 7 nucleotides matching TRBD1. With V trimmed by 0 bases and J by 3 bases, 7 bases remained unmatched. The CDR3 totals 16 residues. The V gene's germline CDR1 is MNHNY and CDR2 SVGAGI (reference sequence). The CDR3 is CASSYSGFGTDYGYTF. The CDR3 region has the DNA TGTGCCAGCAGTTACTCGGGGTTCGGGACAGACTATGGCTACACCTTC.

This clonotype was counted only a few times. The J gene is TRBJ1-2, the V gene TRBV10-3; D perhaps matches TRBD1 (6 bases). This CDR3 has 17 residues. The V end was cut by 10 bases, the J end by 2 bases, with 26 bases between. Germline V gene data show CDR1 as ENHRY and CDR2 as SYGVKD. For the CDR3, the DNA is TGTGCCAGTAGTGCCTCCGTACAGGGCTTGGGCAACTATGGCTACACCTTC. Translating gives CASSASVQGLGNYGYTF.

The sample holds a few counts of this clonotype. J is TRBJ1-2 and V is TRBV12-3 or TRBV12-4, with D possibly matching TRBD1 (5 bases). The CDR3 has 14 amino acids. Deletions cut 8 bases from V and 2 bases from J, with 15 bases between. The CDR3 DNA reads TGTGCCAGCGGGGGTCGGGGCCTCAACTATGGCTACACCTTC. It specifies CASGGRGLNYGYTF.

About this clonotype itself: An end of the junction differs from the germline gene, which may be a read error. The chain is built from TRBV5-1 and TRBJ2-3; no reliable D call. There are 17 residues in the CDR3. CDR1 and CDR2 from the germline V gene are SGHRS and YFSETQ. CDR3 loop: CASSFRTRGGSTDMQYF. The CDR3 DNA follows: TGCGCCAGCAGCTTTCGAACCCGTGGTGGGTCCACAGATATGCAGTATTTT.

The count of this clonotype is one. The chain couples TRBV19 to TRBJ2-7; D may be TRBD1 (5 bases). Germline CDR1 and CDR2: LNHDA and SQIVND (reference sequence). Trimming pared 3 bases from V and 1 base from J, leaving 7 bases between. The CDR3 is made up of 13 amino acids. As DNA, the CDR3 is TGTGCCAGTAGTATTGGGGCTTCCTACGAGCAGTACTTC. Encoded protein: CASSIGASYEQYF.

V is TRBV9 and J is TRBJ2-5; 9 bases agree with TRBD2. Germline V gene data show CDR1 as SGDLS and CDR2 as YYNGEE. CDR3 size: 15 residues. Trimming cost V 4 bases and J 2 bases; bases outside gene matches: 6. The CDR3 coding sequence is TGTGCCAGCAGCAACCTAGCGGGGAGACAAGAGACCCAGTACTTC. This sequence encodes CASSNLAGRQETQYF. Complete variable domain (other parts from reference TRBV9 and TRBJ2-5): DSGVTQTPKHLITATGQRVTLRCSPRSGDLSVYWYQQSLDQGLQFLIQYYNGEERAKGNILERFSAQQFPDLHSELNLSSLELGDSALYFCASSNLAGRQETQYFGPGTRLLVL.

The J gene is TRBJ2-5, the V gene TRBV6-5; D unresolved. Trimming stripped 5 bases from V and 4 bases from J, with 14 bases between. Looked up from germline, CDR1 is MNHEY and CDR2 is SVGAGI. The CDR3 has 14 amino acids. CDR3 protein: CASSSTPSAETQYF. Written as DNA, the CDR3 is TGTGCCAGCAGTAGCACACCTTCCGCAGAGACCCAGTACTTC.

This clonotype was counted only a few times. The CDR3 here is CASSQDDGASGGRYEQYF. CDR3 sequence (DNA): TGCGCCAGCAGCCAAGATGACGGGGCTAGCGGGGGCCGCTACGAGCAGTACTTC. The chain links TRBV4-3 to TRBJ2-7, with 10 bases fitting TRBD2. The J segment lost 3 bases and the V segment lost 0 bases, leaving 11 bases of the junction unmatched. The germline CDR1 and CDR2 sequences are LGHNA and YSLEER. The CDR3 loop spans 18 amino acids.

The CDR3 sequence is CASSLGTQTEAFF. The CDR3 bases are TGTGCCAGCAGCTTAGGGACACAAACTGAAGCTTTCTTT. V is TRBV9 and J is TRBJ1-1; maybe TRBD1 (6 bases). V dropped 4 bases and J dropped 5 bases, with 12 bases sitting between them. This CDR3 contains 13 residues. The germline V gene has CDR1 SGDLS and CDR2 YYNGEE. Looking up the rest from reference TRBV9 and TRBJ1-1 gives the full variable domain: DSGVTQTPKHLITATGQRVTLRCSPRSGDLSVYWYQQSLDQGLQFLIQYYNGEERAKGNILERFSAQQFPDLHSELNLSSLELGDSALYFCASSLGTQTEAFFGQGTRLTVV.

The chain is built from TRBV9 and TRBJ2-4; D tentatively fits TRBD1 or TRBD2 (6 bases each). The J call is doubtful: the DNA matches TRBJ2-7 better. Germline CDR1 is SGDLS and CDR2 is YYNGEE. The CDR3 sequence is 13 residues long. CDR3 in amino acids: CASSALGGNEQYF. CDR3 nucleotides: TGTGCCAGCAGCGCCCTAGGGGGGAACGAGCAGTACTTC.

V and J are TRBV28 and TRBJ2-7, with D unclear. Trimming took off 4 bases at V and 3 bases at J, with 19 bases between the two ends. This CDR3 is 16 amino acids long. Germline CDR1 and CDR2: MDHEN and SYDVKM. The CDR3 DNA is TGTGCCAGCAGTTCGACCGCCTCAAACCGGGTCTACGAGCAGTACTTC. Its protein is CASSSTASNRVYEQYF.

This clonotype appeared a few times. V gene TRBV4-1 combines with J gene TRBJ1-2; 7 bases map to TRBD1. The germline CDR1 and CDR2 sequences are MGHRA and YSYEKL. Trimming removed 6 bases from V and 2 bases from J; junction bases left unmatched: 9. CDR3 size: 15 residues. Written as DNA, the CDR3 is TGCGCCAGCAGAACTTCACCAGGGGGAAACTATGGCTACACCTTC. It encodes CASRTSPGGNYGYTF.

The V call is TRBV24-1, the J call TRBJ2-1, with TRBD2 identical over 13 bases. Germline CDR1 KGHDR, CDR2 SFDVKD. V shed 4 bases and J 3 bases; nucleotides not matched to a gene: 5. This CDR3 has 17 residues. CDR3 sequence reads: CATSEPTSGGFYNEQFF. DNA for the CDR3: TGTGCCACCAGTGAGCCGACTAGCGGGGGGTTCTACAATGAGCAGTTCTTC.

This clonotype was seen repeatedly, ten times or more. CDR3 loop: CASSPVGVPYYEQYF. In DNA, the CDR3 is TGTGCCAGCAGCCCCGTGGGGGTTCCATACTACGAGCAGTACTTC. The rearrangement uses TRBV7-2 and TRBJ2-7, with D perhaps TRBD1 or TRBD2 (5 bases each). From germline, CDR1 is SGHTA and CDR2 FQGNSA. The CDR3 spans 15 residues. V lost 5 bases and J lost 3, with 17 bases in between.